What follows are 28 T cell receptor beta chains derived from one specimen sequenced in a study of T cells in Graves' hyperthyroidism and ophthalmopathy. From RNA transcripts, TCR beta CDR3 regions were amplified. HTBI primers were employed in a first-round RT-PCR of the TCR CDR3. TCRdb itself ran the multiplex PCR reads through MiXCR, one entry per CDR3 protein. The sample shows hundreds of thousands of distinct CDR3 sequences, roughly a quarter of them seen only once. Sample: blood. Receptor source: a woman aged 30 to 39 with Graves' ophthalmopathy.

This chain links TRBV15 with TRBJ2-5; 10 positions agree with TRBD2. CDR3 size: 15 residues. Looked up from germline, CDR1 is LNHNV and CDR2 is YYDKDF (reference sequence). Unmatched junction bases numbered 7, after V lost 4 bases and J lost 5 bases. The CDR3 DNA reads as TGTGCCACCAGCACGGAGCGGGGGGGCGTCGAGACCCAGTACTTC. Protein: CATSTERGGVETQYF.

This clonotype appeared a few times. V and J are TRBV6-1 and TRBJ1-5; 7 bases fit TRBD1. The CDR3 runs to 14 residues. The germline V gene encodes CDR1 MNHNS and CDR2 SASEGT. After removal of 5 bases from V and 5 bases from J, the junction contained 6 bases not matched to a gene. CDR3: CASSRTGTDQPQHF. The CDR3 DNA follows: TGTGCCAGCAGTCGCACCGGGACAGATCAGCCCCAGCATTTT.

In the case of this clonotype: One end of the junction does not line up with germline, which may come from a read error. The genes are TRBV6-1 and TRBJ1-5, with a weak D call TRBD1 (6 bases). The CDR3 consists of 17 residues. The germline CDR1 and CDR2 sequences are MNHNS and SASEGT. The DNA of the CDR3 is TGTGCTAGCACCGGAAGTCCTGCGGGGACAACAAATCAGCCCCAGCATTTT. This translates into CASTGSPAGTTNQPQHF.

This clonotype came up a few times. The rearrangement uses TRBV20-1 and TRBJ1-2; the match to TRBD1 covers 8 bases. The CDR3 is 15 residues long. J was trimmed by 8 bases and V by 0 bases; bases with no gene match: 11. Germline assignment: CDR1 DFQATT and CDR2 SNEGSKA (reference sequence). In DNA form, the CDR3 reads TGCAGTGCTAGAGACCTACTGACAGGGGCAAGCGGCTACACCTTC. Encoded protein: CSARDLLTGASGYTF.

The J gene is TRBJ2-7, the V gene TRBV3-1, with 9 bases identical to TRBD1. The ends lost 3 bases at V and 2 bases at J; junction bases unmatched: 5. Germline values: CDR1 LGHDT, CDR2 YNNKEL (reference sequence). The CDR3 extends over 15 amino acids. The CDR3 protein is CASSQRQGVPYEQYF. CDR3 nucleotide sequence: TGTGCCAGCAGCCAGAGACAGGGGGTCCCCTACGAGCAGTACTTC.

Remarks on this clonotype: A read error may produce the germline difference seen at one junction end. The chain joins TRBV20-1 to TRBJ1-1; D is unresolved. The germline V gene has CDR1 DFQATT and CDR2 SNEGSKA (reference sequence). The CDR3 totals 11 residues. This CDR3 reads CSALSNTDAFF. CDR3 DNA sequence: TGCAGTGCTCTTTCTAACACTGATGCTTTCTTT.

This clonotype occurred a few times. The rearrangement links TRBV27 to TRBJ2-5, with a weak D call TRBD2 (6 bases). The germline V and J ends were trimmed by 7 bases and 7 bases, with 25 bases remaining between them. This CDR3 comprises 16 residues. Germline CDR1 MNHEY, CDR2 SMNVEV (reference sequence). The CDR3 DNA reads as TGTGCCAGCAAACCCGTTTCGGGACTCGACGAAGGGACCCAGTACTTC. Its protein is CASKPVSGLDEGTQYF.

There are many counts of this clonotype. The rearrangement uses TRBV6-1 and TRBJ2-2; 7 nucleotides match TRBD1. The CDR3 contains 14 residues. Trimming took 6 bases from V and 4 from J; bases not matched to a gene: 5. Looked up from germline, CDR1 is MNHNS and CDR2 is SASEGT. CDR3 in DNA: TGTGCCAGCAGGGCGACAGGGACCACCGGGGAGCTGTTTTTT. It is translated as CASRATGTTGELFF.

The V and J genes are TRBV20-1 and TRBJ1-1; D not resolved. Germline CDR1 is DFQATT and CDR2 is SNEGSKA (reference sequence). Trimming removed 4 bases from V and 2 bases from J, with 14 bases in between. This CDR3 is 14 amino acids long. CDR3 coding DNA: TGCAGTGCTAAGGAATGGGCCCTTAACACTGAAGCTTTCTTT. Protein sequence: CSAKEWALNTEAFF.

This clonotype appeared a few times. The V call is TRBV4-1, the J call TRBJ2-4; the D call may be TRBD1 or TRBD2 (5 bases each). This CDR3 comprises 15 residues. V was cut by 0 bases and J by 6 bases, with 12 bases left in between. From germline, CDR1 is MGHRA and CDR2 YSYEKL. The CDR3 DNA reads TGCGCCAGCAGCCAAGATCCACGGGGCGGAAACATTCAGTACTTC. Translating it yields CASSQDPRGGNIQYF.

On this clonotype: Its ends do not fully match the called genes, so a read error is possible. This rearrangement joins TRBV27 to TRBJ1-5; D gene unclear. Looked up from germline, CDR1 is MNHEY and CDR2 is SMNVEV (reference sequence). The CDR3 is 13 residues long. The CDR3 DNA reads TGTACCAGCAGTTTAGGAAGCAATCAGCCCCAGCATTTT. As protein: CTSSLGSNQPQHF.

The chain couples TRBV12-3 or TRBV12-4 to TRBJ2-7; maybe TRBD2 (5 bases). The V end lost 3 bases, the J end lost 0 bases, and 9 bases lay between the germline ends. The CDR3 is 14 residues long. The CDR3 coding sequence is TGTGCCAGCAGTTTGCCTAGCCTCTCCTACGAGCAGTACTTC. It translates to CASSLPSLSYEQYF.

This chain connects TRBV12-3 or TRBV12-4 to TRBJ2-7; 10 bases match TRBD1. The CDR3 length is 14 residues. The V and J ends lost 4 bases and 5 bases, in that order; junction bases with no gene match: 5. The CDR3 protein is CASSWDRGNNEQYF. In DNA form, the CDR3 reads TGTGCCAGCAGTTGGGACAGGGGCAATAACGAGCAGTACTTC.

In this sample, this clonotype turned up many times. The J gene is TRBJ1-1, the V gene TRBV29-1, with no clear D. The CDR3 totals 16 residues. V lost 2 bases and J lost 0, with 16 bases in between. Germline V CDR1 and CDR2: SQVTM, ANQGSEA. The CDR3 DNA is TGCAGCGTTGAATGGGAGGGAATAGGGTTGAACACTGAAGCTTTCTTT. Encoded protein: CSVEWEGIGLNTEAFF.

J is TRBJ1-3 and V is TRBV4-3, with D tentatively TRBD1 (5 bases). The V gene lost 0 bases and the J gene lost 0 bases, with 6 bases spanning the gap. The CDR3 has 15 amino acids. Germline V CDR1 and CDR2: LGHNA, YSLEER. DNA for the CDR3: TGCGCCAGCAGCCAAGATCAGGGCTCTGGAAACACCATATATTTT. Its translation is CASSQDQGSGNTIYF.

The table lists this clonotype with a count of one. The chain has TRBV7-2 and TRBJ2-7; D uncertain. The CDR3 is 13 amino acids. Trimming took off 5 bases at V and 3 bases at J, with 11 bases between the two ends. The V gene's germline CDR1 is SGHTA and CDR2 FQGNSA. The CDR3 spells CASSLNRNYEQYF. In DNA, the CDR3 is TGTGCCAGCAGCCTGAATCGAAACTACGAGCAGTACTTC.

This clonotype was counted ten times or more. The chain is built from TRBV7-2 and TRBJ2-7, with TRBD1 identical over 7 bases. CDR1 and CDR2 from the germline V gene are SGHTA and FQGNSA. This CDR3 comprises 11 residues. The V segment lost 10 bases and the J segment 5 bases; nucleotides outside the gene matches: 5. The DNA of the CDR3 is TGTGCCACGCTGACAGGGAACGAGCAGTACTTC. Residues: CATLTGNEQYF.

This clonotype was seen ten or more times. The CDR3 DNA is TGTGCCAGCAGTTTTTTGTCGGGCGGGGGATACATTCAGTACTTC. It encodes CASSFLSGGGYIQYF. This chain uses TRBV7-2 with TRBJ2-4, with 7 bases that match TRBD2. This CDR3 has 15 amino acids. After removal of 6 bases from V and 8 bases from J, the junction contained 13 bases not matched to a gene. From germline, CDR1 is SGHTA and CDR2 FQGNSA.

This clonotype appeared many times. The chain uses TRBV19 and TRBJ1-2; D is uncertain. The length of the CDR3 is 13 residues. Germline CDR1 and CDR2: LNHDA and SQIVND (reference sequence). Deletions cut 3 bases from V and 4 bases from J, with 9 bases between. CDR3 in amino acids: CASSMENSYGYTF. CDR3 bases: TGTGCCAGTAGTATGGAGAATTCCTATGGCTACACCTTC.

This clonotype was detected ten times or more. The chain joins TRBV4-3 to TRBJ1-2, with D unclear. This CDR3 has 17 residues. V lost 0 bases to trimming and J lost 4 bases, with 18 bases between them. The germline gives CDR1 LGHNA, CDR2 YSLEER. The chain's CDR3 is CASSQERGQRTSYGYTF. In nucleotides, the CDR3 is TGCGCCAGCAGCCAAGAGCGAGGGCAGCGGACCTCCTATGGCTACACCTTC.

On this clonotype: Given the absence of the conserved phenylalanine or tryptophan at the CDR3 end, a read error is likely. The J gene is TRBJ1-2, the V gene TRBV7-2, with 11 positions matching TRBD1. CDR1 is SGHTA, CDR2 FQGNSA, per germline. With V trimmed by 3 bases and J by 4 bases, 4 bases remained unmatched. The CDR3 is made up of 15 amino acids. The CDR3 nucleotides are TGTGCCAGCAGCTTTGTTGGGACAGGGGGCTATGGCTACACCGTC. Residues: CASSFVGTGGYGYTV.

A few counts support this clonotype. The chain combines TRBV6-1 with TRBJ1-1; no reliable D call. Per germline, CDR1 MNHNS and CDR2 SASEGT. The CDR3 has 14 amino acids. The ends were cut back, 6 bases at V and 5 bases at J, with 16 bases in the middle. CDR3: CASRPPREKTEAFF. The CDR3, as DNA: TGTGCCAGCAGGCCTCCTAGGGAGAAGACTGAAGCTTTCTTT.

The chain carries TRBV12-3 or TRBV12-4 and TRBJ2-4; TRBD2 matches 13 bases. The V segment lost 3 bases and the J segment 0 bases; nucleotides outside the gene matches: 17. CDR3 length: 22 amino acids. The CDR3 reads CASSFPLGLAGAQNLAKNIQYF. In DNA, the CDR3 is TGTGCCAGCAGTTTCCCCCTTGGACTAGCGGGGGCCCAAAATCTAGCCAAAAACATTCAGTACTTC.

This clonotype was counted many times. The chain links TRBV2 to TRBJ2-5, with D possibly TRBD2 on 7 matching bases. Trimming cost V 7 bases and J 4 bases, with 13 bases left between them. The germline V gene encodes CDR1 SNHLY and CDR2 FYNNEI. This CDR3 has 13 amino acids. CDR3 nucleotides: TGTGCCAGCACTAGGGGGGGAGTAGAGACCCAGTACTTC. This encodes CASTRGGVETQYF.

This clonotype occurred a few times. The chain links TRBV2 to TRBJ1-2; possible D gene TRBD1, 6 bases. This CDR3 contains 15 residues. The V end was cut by 5 bases, the J end by 4 bases, with 17 bases between. Germline values: CDR1 SNHLY, CDR2 FYNNEI. As DNA, the CDR3 is TGTGCCAGCAGTTCCGGGACCGGAGGGGGCTATGGCTACACCTTC. Its protein is CASSSGTGGGYGYTF. The full variable domain, completed using reference TRBV2 and TRBJ1-2, is EPEVTQTPSHQVTQMGQEVILRCVPISNHLYFYWYRQILGQKVEFLVSFYNNEISEKSEIFDDQFSVERPDGSNFTLKIRSTKLEDSAMYFCASSSGTGGGYGYTFGSGTRLTVV.

This clonotype was recorded many times. This sequence joins TRBV20-1 and TRBJ1-2, with D hard to call. V was trimmed by 3 bases and J by 5 bases, leaving 19 bases between them. The CDR3 contains 15 residues. CDR1 is DFQATT and CDR2 is SNEGSKA in the germline V gene (reference sequence). CDR3 sequence reads: CSASRAPTAIYGYTF. In DNA, the CDR3 is TGCAGTGCTAGTCGTGCGCCGACTGCTATTTATGGCTACACCTTC.

About this clonotype itself: Relative to the germline gene, one junction end is altered; a read error may explain this. The chain couples TRBV15 to TRBJ1-1, with unresolved D. Germline V lookup: CDR1 LNHNV, CDR2 YYDKDF (reference sequence). This CDR3 is 15 amino acids long. The CDR3 region is CATSRERLLYTDAFF. In nucleotides, the CDR3 is TGTGCCACCAGCAGGGAAAGACTGCTGTACACTGATGCTTTCTTT.

The chain carries TRBV18 and TRBJ2-7; possible D gene TRBD2, 6 bases. The CDR3 contains 15 residues. Germline-derived CDR1 and CDR2 are KGHSH and LQKENI. V was pared by 5 bases and J by 9 bases, with 23 bases between. The CDR3 nucleotides read TGTGCCAGCTCAAGGGGACTTGGCCCCGATGAGGGGCAGTACTTC. It translates to CASSRGLGPDEGQYF.